Presented here are 27 T cell receptor beta chains from one specimen sequenced in a study of blood T cell repertoires in COVID-19. Only in-frame clones appear in the TCRdb table, and some are missing; sequencing was by immunoSEQ multiplex PCR. The profile shows approximately 76,000 clones, about 73% of them singletons. The sequenced material came from peripheral blood. The receptors originated from a woman between 65 and 79 years old with acute or convalescent COVID-19.

This clone was counted only a few times. The chain has TRBV28 and TRBJ2-1; 7 nucleotides line up with TRBD1. Germline CDR1 and CDR2: MDHEN and SYDVKM. The CDR3 extends over 15 amino acids. V shed 6 bases and J 2 bases; nucleotides not matched to a gene: 7. In nucleotides, the CDR3 is TGTGCCAGCAGCCCAGGGCAGGGGGCCTACAATGAGCAGTTCTTC. Its protein product is CASSPGQGAYNEQFF.

The sample holds a few counts of this clone. The rearrangement joins TRBV6-5 to TRBJ1-2; 7 bases line up with TRBD1. The germline V gene has CDR1 MNHEY and CDR2 SVGAGI. J lost 7 bases, V lost 6 bases, and 8 bases had no gene match. The CDR3 sequence is 13 residues long. The chain's CDR3 is CASRSDRRGGYTF. The CDR3 nucleotides read TGTGCCAGCAGATCGGACAGGAGGGGTGGCTACACCTTC.

The genes are TRBV5-1 and TRBJ2-7, with 8 bases lining up with TRBD1. The CDR3 length is 14 residues. Per the germline V gene, CDR1 is SGHRS and CDR2 is YFSETQ. The ends lost 4 bases at V and 1 base at J; junction bases unmatched: 4. Written as DNA, the CDR3 is TGCGCCAGCAGCCCCCGGACAGGGTCCTACGAGCAGTACTTC. This sequence encodes CASSPRTGSYEQYF.

V usage is TRBV7-2 and J usage is TRBJ2-6; 7 bases map to TRBD1. Germline CDR1 SGHTA, CDR2 FQGNSA. This CDR3 has 16 residues. V gave up 6 bases and J gave up 0 bases; unmatched junction bases: 5. The CDR3 loop reads CASRRDSSSGANVLTF. CDR3 nucleotides: TGTGCCAGCAGACGGGACAGCAGCTCTGGGGCCAACGTCCTGACTTTC.

This sequence joins TRBV5-1 and TRBJ1-3, with D possibly matching TRBD1 (5 bases). With 4 bases removed from V and 2 bases from J, the gap between germline ends came to 10 bases. The germline V gene has CDR1 SGHRS and CDR2 YFSETQ. The CDR3 loop spans 14 amino acids. The CDR3, as DNA: TGCGCCAGCAGCCTTAGGACACCTGGAAACACCATATATTTT. The encoded protein is CASSLRTPGNTIYF.

The rearrangement joins TRBV5-5 to TRBJ1-5, with 8 bases that match TRBD1. Germline V gene lookup returns CDR1 SGHKS and CDR2 YYEKEE (reference sequence). This CDR3 is built from 16 residues. Germline trimming cut 4 bases from V and 7 bases from J; bases unmatched to any gene: 13. The CDR3 coding sequence is TGTGCCAGCAGCCTAGATTCGGGACAGGATAACCAGCCCCAGCATTTT. This translates into CASSLDSGQDNQPQHF. Full variable domain (remainder filled in from reference TRBV5-5 and TRBJ1-5): DAGVTQSPTHLIKTRGQQVTLRCSPISGHKSVSWYQQVLGQGPQFIFQYYEKEERGRGNFPDRFSARQFPNYSSELNVNALLLGDSALYLCASSLDSGQDNQPQHFGDGTRLSIL.

For this clone: One end of the junction does not line up with germline, which may come from a read error. This sequence joins TRBV6-1 and TRBJ2-2; D may be TRBD1 (6 bases). The germline V gene has CDR1 MNHNS and CDR2 SASEGT. CDR3 length: 16 residues. The CDR3 spells CASTEGHRANTGELFF. CDR3 nucleotides: TGTGCCAGCACTGAAGGTCACAGGGCCAACACCGGGGAGCTGTTTTTT.

The chain is built from TRBV6-6 and TRBJ1-1; D is ambiguous. Between the trimmed V and J ends, which lost 2 bases and 6 bases, there was a span of 13 bases. Germline CDR1 reads MNHNY; CDR2 reads SVGAGI (reference sequence). There are 14 residues in the CDR3. The DNA for the CDR3 is TGTGCCAGCAGTTACACCCAGGTACGATCTGAAGCTTTCTTT. This sequence encodes CASSYTQVRSEAFF.

The V and J genes are TRBV27 and TRBJ2-7; 11 bases are a match to TRBD1. V was clipped by 8 bases and J by 5 bases; unmatched bases: 8. Germline assignment: CDR1 MNHEY and CDR2 SMNVEV (reference sequence). The CDR3 has 14 residues. CDR3 protein: CASPGTGGVHEQYF. The DNA for the CDR3 is TGTGCCAGCCCCGGGACAGGGGGAGTCCACGAGCAGTACTTC.

The rearrangement joins TRBV6-2 or TRBV6-3 to TRBJ2-1; TRBD2 matches 7 bases. Germline CDR1 MNHEY, CDR2 SVGEGT. The CDR3 length is 12 residues. The J segment lost 10 bases and the V segment lost 4 bases, leaving 4 bases of the junction unmatched. The CDR3 nucleotides are TGTGCCAGCAGTTTTGCTAGCGGAGAGCAGTTCTTC. It codes for CASSFASGEQFF.

The V and J genes are TRBV7-8 and TRBJ2-5, with TRBD1 matching 8 bases. This CDR3 region has 13 residues. With V trimmed by 3 bases and J by 5 bases, 2 bases remained unmatched. Germline CDR1 is SGHVS and CDR2 is FQNEAQ. This chain's CDR3 is CASSFNRGETQYF. In nucleotides, the CDR3 is TGTGCCAGCAGCTTCAACAGGGGGGAGACCCAGTACTTC.

This clone was seen only once. This sequence joins TRBV30 and TRBJ1-2, with D perhaps matching TRBD1 (5 bases). Germline assignment: CDR1 GTSNPN and CDR2 SVGIG (reference sequence). V was trimmed by 0 bases and J by 5 bases, leaving 13 bases between them. The length of the CDR3 is 14 residues. The CDR3 nucleotides read TGTGCCTGGAGTGTAAACTGGCAGGGTTATGGCTACACCTTC. It encodes CAWSVNWQGYGYTF. Using reference TRBV30 and TRBJ1-2 for the parts outside the CDR3, the full variable domain is SQTIHQWPATLVQPVGSPLSLECTVEGTSNPNLYWYRQAAGRGLQLLFYSVGIGQISSEVPQNLSASRPQDRQFILSSKKLLLSDSGFYLCAWSVNWQGYGYTFGSGTRLTVV.

The chain employs TRBV2 and TRBJ2-1, with D tentatively TRBD2 (7 bases). V lost 11 bases and J 2 bases, leaving 16 bases between the germline ends. The CDR3 length is 14 residues. Germline lookup yields CDR1 SNHLY and CDR2 FYNNEI. The CDR3 DNA reads TGTGCCTCCACAACCGGGGGGCCCTACAATGAGCAGTTCTTC. It specifies CASTTGGPYNEQFF.

In its sample, this clone was seen a few times. The chain uses TRBV6-4 and TRBJ1-6; no definite D call. This CDR3 is built from 15 residues. Germline assignment: CDR1 MRHNA and CDR2 SNTAGT. Trimming shortened V by 6 bases and J by 8 bases, and 17 bases separated the two germline ends. CDR3: CASSPTTGFDSPLHF. The CDR3 DNA follows: TGTGCCAGCAGCCCAACGACGGGGTTCGATTCACCCCTCCACTTT.

The chain uses TRBV4-1 and TRBJ2-5; 8 bases line up with TRBD2. The trim removed 0 bases at V and 1 base at J, leaving 10 bases unmatched. CDR3 length: 18 amino acids. Germline lookup yields CDR1 MGHRA and CDR2 YSYEKL. The DNA for the CDR3 is TGCGCCAGCAGCCAAGAAGTCCCGCGGGGGGCCCTCCAAGAGACCCAGTACTTC. This translates into CASSQEVPRGALQETQYF.

This chain links TRBV7-2 with TRBJ1-2; 7 bases are a match to TRBD1. Germline CDR1 is SGHTA and CDR2 is FQGNSA. The CDR3 sequence is 12 residues long. V lost 3 bases to trimming and J lost 7 bases; unmatched junction nucleotides: 2. Here the CDR3 reads CASSLGQSGYTF. The CDR3 DNA reads TGTGCCAGCAGCTTGGGACAGAGTGGCTACACCTTC.

The chain recombines TRBV9 with TRBJ2-3; D ambiguous. The V end was cut by 4 bases, the J end by 7 bases, with 10 bases between. This CDR3 has 12 amino acids. Germline-derived CDR1 and CDR2 are SGDLS and YYNGEE. CDR3 in DNA: TGTGCCAGCAGCCCCCGGTTATATACGCAGTATTTT. As protein: CASSPRLYTQYF.

V and J are TRBV11-2 and TRBJ1-1; D is perhaps TRBD1 (5 bases). CDR3 length equals 14 residues. The ends were cut back, 1 base at V and 1 base at J, with 7 bases in the middle. CDR1 SGHAT and CDR2 FQNNGV come from the germline V gene. Here the CDR3 reads CASSLAGQNTEAFF. CDR3 nucleotide sequence: TGTGCCAGCAGCTTAGCAGGGCAGAACACTGAAGCTTTCTTT.

The chain has TRBV7-6 and TRBJ2-5, with 7 bases lining up with TRBD1. There are 14 residues in the CDR3. Trimming took 1 base from V and 5 from J; bases not matched to a gene: 4. CDR1 is SGHVS and CDR2 is FNYEAQ in the germline V gene. The CDR3 DNA reads as TGTGCCAGCAGCTTAGGGGACAGATCGGAGACCCAGTACTTC. This sequence encodes CASSLGDRSETQYF.

This sequence joins TRBV12-5 and TRBJ2-7; tentative D call: TRBD1 (6 bases). V was cut by 0 bases and J by 0 bases, with 12 bases left in between. This CDR3 spans 16 amino acids. The germline gives CDR1 LGHNT, CDR2 FRNRAP. Here the CDR3 reads CASGLVDRSSSYEQYF. DNA of the CDR3: TGTGCTAGTGGTTTGGTGGACAGATCGAGCTCCTACGAGCAGTACTTC. The whole variable domain, remainder taken from reference TRBV12-5 and TRBJ2-7, is DARVTQTPRHKVTEMGQEVTMRCQPILGHNTVFWYRQTMMQGLELLAYFRNRAPLDDSGMPKDRFSAEMPDATLATLKIQPSEPRDSAVYFCASGLVDRSSSYEQYFGPGTRLTVT.

The chain uses TRBV11-2 and TRBJ1-5; D unresolved. Germline assignment: CDR1 SGHAT and CDR2 FQNNGV. The CDR3 runs to 14 residues. V lost 3 bases and J 4 bases, leaving 10 bases between the germline ends. The CDR3 region is CASSLAGQNQPQHF. The DNA of the CDR3 is TGTGCCAGCAGCTTGGCGGGCCAGAATCAGCCCCAGCATTTT.

There are a few counts of this clone. The V gene is TRBV7-9, the J gene TRBJ1-1, with TRBD1 matching 9 bases. The trim removed 4 bases at V and 7 bases at J, leaving 13 bases unmatched. The CDR3 spans 16 residues. In germline, CDR1 is SEHNR, CDR2 FQNEAQ (reference sequence). In nucleotides, the CDR3 is TGTGCCAGCAGCTCAGGGACAGGGATCACCATTCATGAAGCTTTCTTT. Translated: CASSSGTGITIHEAFF.

The chain employs TRBV18 and TRBJ2-3; 7 positions agree with TRBD2. CDR3 size: 16 residues. V lost 3 bases to trimming and J lost 5 bases; unmatched junction nucleotides: 11. CDR1 is KGHSH, CDR2 LQKENI, per germline. The CDR3 coding sequence is TGTGCCAGCTCACCTGGGGCTAGCGGCCCTGGAGATACGCAGTATTTT. Encoded protein: CASSPGASGPGDTQYF.

The rearrangement links TRBV28 to TRBJ2-7; no clear D. Germline CDR1 MDHEN, CDR2 SYDVKM. There are 13 residues in the CDR3. V was cut by 8 bases and J by 0 bases, with 11 bases left in between. This CDR3 is CASSQTPSYEQYF. The CDR3 nucleotides are TGTGCCAGCTCACAGACACCCTCCTACGAGCAGTACTTC.

This CDR3 reads CASSFRGNTPASRNTIYF. As DNA, the CDR3 is TGTGCCAGCAGCTTCCGGGGTAACACCCCTGCCTCCCGAAACACCATATATTTT. The chain joins TRBV5-6 to TRBJ1-3; D gene ambiguous. This CDR3 has 18 residues. The germline CDR1 and CDR2 sequences are SGHDT and YYEEEE. V was pared by 2 bases and J by 5 bases, with 23 bases between.

The chain links TRBV12-3 or TRBV12-4 to TRBJ2-2; D unclear. The CDR3 covers 12 residues. The germline V and J ends were trimmed by 6 bases and 4 bases, with 6 bases remaining between them. DNA of the CDR3: TGTGCCAGCAGACTATTCACCGGGGAGCTGTTTTTT. This codes for CASRLFTGELFF.

This clone appeared a few times. The chain carries TRBV5-4 and TRBJ1-1; possible D gene TRBD1, 6 bases. Trimming removed 0 bases from V and 5 bases from J, with 14 bases in between. Germline V gives CDR1 SGHNT, CDR2 YYREEE (reference sequence). The length of the CDR3 is 15 residues. The CDR3 DNA follows: TGTGCCAGCAGCTTGGTGGACAGTTCGAGGACTGAAGCTTTCTTT. Protein: CASSLVDSSRTEAFF.